These 28 T cell receptor beta chains originate from one sample sequenced in a study of T-cell memory formation after mild COVID-19. TCRdb redid the calling of the 5' RACE reads with MiXCR, one entry per CDR3 protein. The sample lists just under 350,000 distinct CDR3 sequences, under 15% occurring once. The sample was PBMCs or a T cell subset sorted from them (not recorded which). The receptors here all came from a man aged 18 to 30 who had mild COVID-19 (a few samples of this study predate the infection). Cell type and time point are not known.

CDR3 sequence reads: CSARGGGRNTGELFF. CDR3 in DNA: TGCAGTGCTAGAGGCGGGGGGCGGAACACCGGGGAGCTGTTTTTT. The chain combines TRBV20-1 with TRBJ2-2, with 8 bases that match TRBD2. The CDR3 spans 15 residues. V trimming: 1 base; J trimming: 1 base; junction bases outside the gene matches: 2. Looked up from germline, CDR1 is DFQATT and CDR2 is SNEGSKA (reference sequence).

This clonotype was detected many times. This rearrangement joins TRBV5-1 to TRBJ2-1, with 12 bases fitting TRBD2. Germline lookup yields CDR1 SGHRS and CDR2 YFSETQ. Trimming took 4 bases from V and 5 from J; bases not matched to a gene: 4. CDR3 size: 15 residues. CDR3 coding DNA: TGCGCCAGCAGCCGGACTAGCGGGGTGAACAATGAGCAGTTCTTC. Translation: CASSRTSGVNNEQFF.

This chain connects TRBV3-1 to TRBJ1-4; 7 bases align to TRBD1. The germline gives CDR1 LGHDT, CDR2 YNNKEL (reference sequence). This CDR3 is built from 15 residues. V lost 4 bases to trimming and J lost 8 bases; unmatched junction nucleotides: 10. DNA of the CDR3: TGTGCCAGCAGCCGACAGACAGGGCGTCGAGAAAAACTGTTTTTT. As protein: CASSRQTGRREKLFF. Filled out from reference TRBV3-1 and TRBJ1-4, the complete variable domain reads DTAVSQTPKYLVTQMGNDKSIKCEQNLGHDTMYWYKQDSKKFLKIMFSYNNKELIINETVPNRFSPKSPDKAHLNLHINSLELGDSAVYFCASSRQTGRREKLFFGSGTQLSVL.

The chain carries TRBV7-3 and TRBJ1-3, with a tentative D call TRBD1 (6 bases). This CDR3 is built from 15 residues. Trimming removed 5 bases from V and 6 bases from J, with 17 bases in between. CDR1 SGHTA and CDR2 FQGTGA come from the germline V gene. This CDR3 is CASSTRGGRENTIYF. CDR3 sequence (DNA): TGTGCCAGCAGCACAAGGGGGGGTAGAGAAAACACCATATATTTT.

V and J are TRBV18 and TRBJ1-1; perhaps TRBD1 as D (5 bases). In germline, CDR1 is KGHSH, CDR2 LQKENI. The CDR3 totals 16 residues. V was cut by 6 bases and J by 3 bases, with 20 bases left in between. The CDR3 DNA is TGTGCCAGCTCCCCGGCGTCCCGCGGGGGGTACACTGAAGCTTTCTTT. Its translation is CASSPASRGGYTEAFF.

The chain employs TRBV7-3 and TRBJ1-1; unclear D gene. V was clipped by 0 bases and J by 4 bases, with 9 bases between them. Germline CDR1 and CDR2: SGHTA and FQGTGA. The CDR3 extends over 14 amino acids. The CDR3: CASSLTRWSTEAFF. CDR3 coding DNA: TGTGCCAGCAGCTTAACTCGTTGGAGCACTGAAGCTTTCTTT. Using reference TRBV7-3 and TRBJ1-1 for the parts outside the CDR3, the full variable domain is GAGVSQTPSNKVTEKGKYVELRCDPISGHTALYWYRQSLGQGPEFLIYFQGTGAADDSGLPNDRFFAVRPEGSVSTLKIQRTERGDSAVYLCASSLTRWSTEAFFGQGTRLTVV.

The genes are TRBV5-1 and TRBJ2-7; a possible D gene is TRBD2 (5 bases). Germline-derived CDR1 and CDR2 are SGHRS and YFSETQ. The CDR3 spans 14 residues. Trimming cost V 0 bases and J 3 bases, with 10 bases left between them. The CDR3 sequence is CASSLAATNYEQYF. The CDR3 DNA reads as TGCGCCAGCAGCTTGGCAGCGACTAACTACGAGCAGTACTTC.

The chain is built from TRBV7-9 and TRBJ1-2; perhaps TRBD1 as D (5 bases). Trimming took off 4 bases at V and 6 bases at J, with 9 bases between the two ends. The germline CDR1 and CDR2 sequences are SEHNR and FQNEAQ (reference sequence). This CDR3 region has 12 residues. The chain's CDR3 is CASSYEGHGYTF. The CDR3 nucleotides read TGTGCCAGCAGCTACGAGGGGCATGGCTACACCTTC.

This rearrangement joins TRBV12-3 or TRBV12-4 to TRBJ1-4, with 11 bases aligning to TRBD1. CDR3 size: 17 residues. The V segment lost 4 bases and the J segment 4 bases; nucleotides outside the gene matches: 8. CDR3 sequence (DNA): TGTGCCAGCAGTTCATGGACAGGGGGCTTTCATAATGAAAAACTGTTTTTT. Translated, it gives CASSSWTGGFHNEKLFF.

Only a few counts were recorded for this clonotype. The chain links TRBV19 to TRBJ1-5; D possibly corresponds to TRBD1 (6 bases). The V end was cut by 2 bases, the J end by 2 bases, with 13 bases between. In germline, CDR1 is LNHDA, CDR2 SQIVND (reference sequence). This CDR3 region has 16 residues. The CDR3 sequence: CASSITGTVGNQPQHF. The CDR3 bases are TGTGCCAGTAGTATAACAGGGACCGTCGGCAATCAGCCCCAGCATTTT.

This clonotype was seen a handful of times. This chain joins TRBV2 and TRBJ1-1; no clear D. Deletions cut 8 bases from V and 3 bases from J, with 4 bases between. Germline CDR1 SNHLY, CDR2 FYNNEI. The length of the CDR3 is 10 residues. The CDR3: CASYYTEAFF. In DNA, the CDR3 is TGTGCCAGCTATTACACTGAAGCTTTCTTT.

This clonotype was seen only a few times. The V gene is TRBV10-3, the J gene TRBJ2-7, with 10 positions matching TRBD1. CDR1 and CDR2 from the germline V gene are ENHRY and SYGVKD. V trimming: 6 bases; J trimming: 5 bases; junction bases outside the gene matches: 4. The CDR3 consists of 13 residues. The CDR3 DNA is TGTGCCATCAGGGGGACAGGGGATGACGAGCAGTACTTC. Residues: CAIRGTGDDEQYF.

This clonotype has a handful of counts. The chain has TRBV28 and TRBJ2-1; TRBD1 matches 7 bases. CDR1 MDHEN and CDR2 SYDVKM come from the germline V gene. J lost 3 bases, V lost 4 bases, and 15 bases had no gene match. The CDR3 totals 18 residues. As DNA, the CDR3 is TGTGCCAGCAGTTCGACCCCCTCGACAGGGATTTACTACAATGAGCAGTTCTTC. It specifies CASSSTPSTGIYYNEQFF.

This clonotype was seen many times. The chain couples TRBV6-5 to TRBJ1-6; no clear D gene. Germline V gene data show CDR1 as MNHEY and CDR2 as SVGAGI. V gave up 0 bases and J gave up 13 bases, with 16 bases separating them. The CDR3 loop spans 15 amino acids. CDR3 sequence (DNA): TGTGCCAGCAGTTACTCGTCTGGGCACAAAGGGCCCCTCCACTTT. It is translated as CASSYSSGHKGPLHF.

This clonotype was detected many times. This chain uses TRBV28 with TRBJ2-7, with a weak D call TRBD1 (6 bases). The germline gives CDR1 MDHEN, CDR2 SYDVKM. V lost 6 bases, J lost 6 bases, and 18 bases lay in between. This CDR3 has 14 amino acids. The CDR3: CASRGGQPTVEQYV. The DNA for the CDR3 is TGTGCCAGCAGAGGAGGACAGCCTACGGTCGAGCAGTACGTC.

This clonotype has at least ten counts. The V gene is TRBV10-2, the J gene TRBJ2-5, with a tentative D call TRBD2 (7 bases). V dropped 7 bases and J dropped 5 bases, with 14 bases sitting between them. The V gene's germline CDR1 is WSHSY and CDR2 SAAADI. The CDR3 contains 13 residues. CDR3 protein: CASKTGGEETQYF. DNA of the CDR3: TGCGCCAGCAAAACGGGGGGCGAGGAGACCCAGTACTTC.

This clonotype occurred a few times. The J gene is TRBJ1-2, the V gene TRBV20-1; maybe TRBD1 (5 bases). V shed 3 bases and J shed 5 bases, with 13 bases lying between them. Germline V gene data show CDR1 as DFQATT and CDR2 as SNEGSKA (reference sequence). The CDR3 covers 13 residues. The CDR3 DNA sequence: TGCAGTGCTAGGCACCAGACAGATTATGGCTACACCTTC. Amino acid sequence: CSARHQTDYGYTF.

This clonotype turned up a few times. The CDR3 DNA reads TGCAGTGCTAGACCCTCAGCCGGGACGACGTATGAGCAGTACTTC. Residues: CSARPSAGTTYEQYF. The chain employs TRBV20-1 and TRBJ2-7, with D possibly being TRBD1 or TRBD2 (5 bases each). V was trimmed by 2 bases and J by 7 bases, leaving 21 bases between them. The CDR3 runs to 15 residues. Germline V gene lookup returns CDR1 DFQATT and CDR2 SNEGSKA (reference sequence).

There are many counts of this clonotype. This rearrangement joins TRBV5-6 to TRBJ2-6; 8 nucleotides agree with TRBD1. Trimming removed 1 base from V and 1 base from J; junction bases left unmatched: 4. The CDR3 length is 17 residues. Germline CDR1 is SGHDT and CDR2 is YYEEEE. CDR3 sequence reads: CASSLMDRASGANVLTF. CDR3 sequence (DNA): TGTGCCAGCAGCTTGATGGACAGGGCTTCTGGGGCCAACGTCCTGACTTTC.

The table lists this clonotype with many counts. The V gene is TRBV7-8, the J gene TRBJ2-7; 8 positions agree with TRBD1. Unmatched junction bases numbered 14, after V lost 4 bases and J lost 6 bases. CDR3 length equals 16 residues. The germline V gene has CDR1 SGHVS and CDR2 FQNEAQ. The CDR3 loop is CASSSPPGQGRGEQYF. Here the CDR3 DNA reads TGTGCCAGCAGCTCCCCGCCCGGACAGGGACGGGGCGAGCAGTACTTC.

The V call is TRBV13, the J call TRBJ1-1; D gene uncertain. V lost 5 bases and J lost 4, with 23 bases in between. The CDR3 totals 17 residues. Germline CDR1 reads PRHDT; CDR2 reads FYEKMQ (reference sequence). CDR3 nucleotides: TGTGCCAGCAGCGAGTGGACTCCCCTGCATCCTAGCACTGAAGCTTTCTTT. Amino acid sequence: CASSEWTPLHPSTEAFF.

This chain joins TRBV7-2 and TRBJ1-1; TRBD1 matches 9 bases. The CDR3 extends over 13 amino acids. Germline loops: CDR1 SGHTA, CDR2 FQGNSA. V was clipped by 1 base and J by 11 bases; unmatched bases: 5. The CDR3: CASSLESGQGAFF. The CDR3 DNA follows: TGTGCCAGCAGCTTAGAATCGGGACAGGGTGCTTTCTTT. Supplemented by reference TRBV7-2 and TRBJ1-1, the full variable domain reads GAGVSQSPSNKVTEKGKDVELRCDPISGHTALYWYRQSLGQGLEFLIYFQGNSAPDKSGLPSDRFSAERTGGSVSTLTIQRTQQEDSAVYLCASSLESGQGAFFGQGTRLTVV.

The chain combines TRBV5-1 with TRBJ2-7, with 8 bases identical to TRBD1. CDR1 is SGHRS, CDR2 YFSETQ, per germline. The CDR3 covers 16 residues. With V trimmed by 2 bases and J by 2 bases, 9 bases remained unmatched. DNA of the CDR3: TGCGCCAGCAGCTTCCCCAGGGGGCTCGGAACCTACGAGCAGTACTTC. This gives the protein CASSFPRGLGTYEQYF.

This clonotype was seen at least ten times. J is TRBJ2-2 and V is TRBV12-3 or TRBV12-4; no clear D gene. V was shortened by 6 bases and J by 5 bases, with 4 bases between the two germline ends. The CDR3 has 11 amino acids. The CDR3 DNA follows: TGTGCCAGCAGGCAGACCGGGGAGCTGTTTTTT. This translates into CASRQTGELFF.

The rearrangement links TRBV28 to TRBJ1-1, with D perhaps matching TRBD1 (5 bases). V lost 7 bases and J lost 0, with 9 bases in between. Germline-derived CDR1 and CDR2 are MDHEN and SYDVKM. CDR3 size: 13 residues. This CDR3 reads CASIGVLNTEAFF. The CDR3 DNA follows: TGTGCCAGCATAGGGGTATTGAACACTGAAGCTTTCTTT.

V and J are TRBV5-6 and TRBJ2-5; 9 nucleotides match TRBD2. Trimming took 3 bases from V and 0 from J; bases not matched to a gene: 6. Germline V CDR1 and CDR2: SGHDT, YYEEEE. This CDR3 has 16 amino acids. The CDR3 sequence: CASSSLGGRDQETQYF. The CDR3 DNA sequence: TGTGCCAGCAGCTCCCTGGGCGGGAGGGACCAAGAGACCCAGTACTTC.

The chain joins TRBV9 to TRBJ2-3; D gene ambiguous. Deletions cut 3 bases from V and 4 bases from J, with 6 bases between. Per the germline V gene, CDR1 is SGDLS and CDR2 is YYNGEE. The CDR3 extends over 12 amino acids. CDR3: CASSGFADTQYF. CDR3 sequence (DNA): TGTGCCAGCAGCGGATTTGCAGATACGCAGTATTTT. The variable domain in full, with the rest retrieved from reference TRBV9 and TRBJ2-3, is DSGVTQTPKHLITATGQRVTLRCSPRSGDLSVYWYQQSLDQGLQFLIQYYNGEERAKGNILERFSAQQFPDLHSELNLSSLELGDSALYFCASSGFADTQYFGPGTRLTVL.

This clonotype appeared a few times. The V and J genes are TRBV12-3 or TRBV12-4 and TRBJ2-2; a possible D gene is TRBD1 (6 bases). V was trimmed by 11 bases and J by 3 bases, leaving 10 bases between them. This CDR3 region has 12 residues. The CDR3: CAVQGYTGELFF. The DNA for the CDR3 is TGTGCCGTACAGGGTTACACCGGGGAGCTGTTTTTT.